The present entry profiles one T cell receptor (beta chain) with its context. This sample is drawn from a study of blood T cell repertoires in COVID-19. Sequencing was performed with immunoSEQ multiplex PCR; in TCRdb, only in-frame clones are kept and a portion is missing. The repertoire includes 75,000 to 100,000 clones, just under 90% of them detected once, and roughly 14% sits in the top ten. This clonotype originated in a human donor in a cohort sampled during active COVID-19. Sequences were obtained from peripheral blood.

CDR3: CATSGFDRGLYSNQPQHF. CDR3 nucleotides: TGTGCCACCAGCGGATTTGACAGGGGGCTGTATAGCAATCAGCCCCAGCATTTT. The V and J genes are TRBV15 and TRBJ1-5; 10 bases fit TRBD1. The CDR3 loop spans 18 amino acids. Losses at the gene ends were 5 bases for V and 0 bases for J; bases not matched to a gene: 10. Germline lookup yields CDR1 LNHNV and CDR2 YYDKDF (reference sequence). Full variable domain (rest looked up from reference TRBV15 and TRBJ1-5): DAMVIQNPRYQVTQFGKPVTLSCSQTLNHNVMYWYQQKSSQAPKLLFHYYDKDFNNEADTPDNFQSRRPNTSFCFLDIRSPGLGDTAMYLCATSGFDRGLYSNQPQHFGDGTRLSIL.